Below, 9 T cell receptor beta chains from the same sample are listed, as sequenced in a study of monozygotic twins with inflammatory bowel disease. TCRdb derives one entry per CDR3 protein from the 5' RACE reads, leaving out DNA. The listing records 88,000 or so distinct CDR3 sequences. Sequenced sample: blood. The receptors derive from a human donor with ulcerative colitis or Crohn's disease, or a healthy co-twin of an affected twin (not recorded which).

The genes are TRBV5-1 and TRBJ1-2; TCRdb picks TRBD1, but there is no DNA to check that call. The CDR3 has 14 residues. Per the germline V gene, CDR1 is SGHRS and CDR2 is YFSETQ. The CDR3 spells CASSSRSTGDGYTF. The entire variable domain, with the rest obtained from reference TRBV5-1 and TRBJ1-2, is as follows: KAGVTQTPRYLIKTRGQQVTLSCSPISGHRSVSWYQQTPGQGLQFLFEYFSETQRNKGNFPGRFSGRQFSNSRSEMNVSTLELGDSALYLCASSSRSTGDGYTFGSGTRLTVV.

CDR3 in amino acids: CASSLVSVTYEQYF. The gene calls are TRBV7-2 and TRBJ2-7. This CDR3 is built from 14 residues. Germline CDR1 and CDR2: SGHTA and FQGNSA.

This chain links TRBV24-1 with TRBJ1-1. The germline V gene has CDR1 KGHDR and CDR2 SFDVKD. The CDR3 has 12 amino acids. CDR3 sequence: CATSSGNTEAFF.

V and J are TRBV7-2 and TRBJ1-4. CDR3 length: 15 residues. Per the germline V gene, CDR1 is SGHTA and CDR2 is FQGNSA. The CDR3 sequence: CASSTQVGTNEKLFF.

The chain recombines TRBV18 with TRBJ2-7; the TCRdb D gene call, TRBD2, has no DNA to confirm it. Germline CDR1 KGHSH, CDR2 LQKENI. The CDR3 has 14 residues. The CDR3 protein is CASSPAAGYYEQYF. Full variable domain (outside the CDR3, taken from reference TRBV18 and TRBJ2-7): NAGVMQNPRHLVRRRGQEARLRCSPMKGHSHVYWYRQLPEEGLKFMVYLQKENIIDESGMPKERFSAEFPKEGPSILRIQQVVRGDSAAYFCASSPAAGYYEQYFGPGTRLTVT.

The V call is TRBV20-1, the J call TRBJ2-5. In germline, CDR1 is DFQATT, CDR2 SNEGSKA (reference sequence). This CDR3 region has 14 residues. This CDR3 reads CSARRRFTQETQYF.

This chain uses TRBV6-5 with TRBJ1-2; checking the TCRdb D call of TRBD1 is not possible without DNA. The CDR3 contains 13 residues. The germline V gene has CDR1 MNHEY and CDR2 SVGAGI. This CDR3 is CASSYSRDIGYTF.

The rearrangement links TRBV5-1 to TRBJ2-3; lacking DNA, the TRBD1 call made by TCRdb goes unchecked. This CDR3 comprises 16 residues. CDR1 is SGHRS, CDR2 YFSETQ, per germline. CDR3 sequence reads: CASSWRGQGGTDTQYF.

The chain combines TRBV19 with TRBJ2-3; TCRdb lists TRBD1, though no DNA is available to test this call. Germline V lookup: CDR1 LNHDA, CDR2 SQIVND (reference sequence). This CDR3 has 14 amino acids. Here the CDR3 reads CASSRGQNTNTQYF. The full variable domain, in which reference TRBV19 and TRBJ2-3 provide the parts outside the CDR3, is DGGITQSPKYLFRKEGQNVTLSCEQNLNHDAMYWYRQDPGQGLRLIYYSQIVNDFQKGDIAEGYSVSREKKESFPLTVTSAQKNPTAFYLCASSRGQNTNTQYFGPGTRLTVL.